This T cell receptor beta chain derives from a study of T cell responses to AZD1222 COVID-19 vaccine. The CDR3 is 15 residues long. In germline, CDR1 is SEHNR, CDR2 FQNEAQ (reference sequence). Study-wide results and limits: A rise in Spike-specific TCR breadth and depth followed two AZD1222 doses.

The repertoire was sequenced with immunoSEQ multiplex PCR; TCRdb's copy has only in-frame clones and lacks some. The data contain 95,000 to 150,000 clones, about 90% of them singletons. As regards this clone: Its specificity is not known. One junction end disagrees with the germline gene, perhaps due to a read error.

This clonotype originated in an adult in good health. Sequenced here: peripheral blood, sampled on day 0 of AZD1222 vaccination. The V gene is TRBV7-9, the J gene TRBJ2-1; TRBD2 aligns across 10 bases. The CDR3 region is CASSIAGGSPNEQFF. The CDR3 nucleotides read TGTGCCAGCAGCATAGCGGGAGGATCCCCCAATGAGCAGTTCTTC.